The present TCR beta chain was sequenced within a study of CD4 and CD8 cells across lung adenocarcinoma regions. One entry per CDR3 protein, called by TCRdb with MiXCR from the PCR reads. The table includes roughly 19,000 distinct CDR3 sequences, roughly half detected once. In regard to this clonotype: A read error may account for a junction end that differs from germline.

Germline assignment: CDR1 MNHNS and CDR2 SASEGT. The length of the CDR3 is 14 residues. Localized lung adenocarcinoma, a non-small cell lung cancer, affected the donors. This TCR came from a female donor with lung adenocarcinoma. The CD4 and CD8 labels of this study may be unreliable. The chain couples TRBV6-1 to TRBJ2-3, with a weak D call TRBD2 (6 bases). The sequenced sample was CD8+ T cells from the center of a lung tumor. Here the CDR3 DNA reads TGTGCGGGCAGCGTAGGCGGGGACGCAGATACGCAGTATTTC. This translates into CAGSVGGDADTQYF.